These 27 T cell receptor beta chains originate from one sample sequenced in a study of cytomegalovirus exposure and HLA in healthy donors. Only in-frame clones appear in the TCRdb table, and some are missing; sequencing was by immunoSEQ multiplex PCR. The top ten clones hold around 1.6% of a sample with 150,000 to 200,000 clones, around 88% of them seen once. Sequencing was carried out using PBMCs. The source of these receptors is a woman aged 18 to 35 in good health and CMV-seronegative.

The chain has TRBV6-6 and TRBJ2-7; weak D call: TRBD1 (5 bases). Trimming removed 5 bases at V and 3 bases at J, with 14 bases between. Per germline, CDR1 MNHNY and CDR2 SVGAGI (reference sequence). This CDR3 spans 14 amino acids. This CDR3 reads CASSPRVRHYEQYF. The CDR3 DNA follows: TGTGCCAGCAGTCCCAGGGTTCGCCACTACGAGCAGTACTTC.

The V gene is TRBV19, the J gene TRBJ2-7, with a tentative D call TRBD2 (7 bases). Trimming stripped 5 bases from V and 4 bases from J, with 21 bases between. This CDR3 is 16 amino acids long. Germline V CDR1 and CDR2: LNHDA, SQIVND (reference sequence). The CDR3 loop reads CASSPPPGGAGYEQYF. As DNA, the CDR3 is TGTGCCAGTAGTCCCCCCCCGGGGGGCGCAGGGTACGAGCAGTACTTC.

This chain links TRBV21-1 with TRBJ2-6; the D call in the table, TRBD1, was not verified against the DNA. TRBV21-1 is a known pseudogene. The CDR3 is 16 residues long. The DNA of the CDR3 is TGTGCCAGTACGACAGGGGTCTTTTGTGGGGCCAACGTCCTGACTTTC. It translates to CASTTGVFCGANVLTF.

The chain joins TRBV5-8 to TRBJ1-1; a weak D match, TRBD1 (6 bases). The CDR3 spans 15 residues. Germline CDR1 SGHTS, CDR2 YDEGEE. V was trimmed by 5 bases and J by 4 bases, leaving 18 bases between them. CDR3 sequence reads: CASRRYTTGSTEAFF. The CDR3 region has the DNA TGTGCCAGCAGGCGTTACACCACAGGGTCCACTGAAGCTTTCTTT.

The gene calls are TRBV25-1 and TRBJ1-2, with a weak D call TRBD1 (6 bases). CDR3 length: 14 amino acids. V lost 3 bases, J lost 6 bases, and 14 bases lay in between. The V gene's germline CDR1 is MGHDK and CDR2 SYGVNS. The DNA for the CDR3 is TGTGCCAGCAGTGACCCAGGGGCCGTAAATGGCTACACCTTC. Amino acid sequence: CASSDPGAVNGYTF.

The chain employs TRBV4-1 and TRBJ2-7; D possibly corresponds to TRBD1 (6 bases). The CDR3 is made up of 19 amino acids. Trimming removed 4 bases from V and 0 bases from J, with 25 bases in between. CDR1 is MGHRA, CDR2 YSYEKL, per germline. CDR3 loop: CASSLVVGQPKMSSYEQYF. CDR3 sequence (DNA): TGCGCCAGCAGCCTCGTAGTAGGACAGCCTAAAATGAGCTCCTACGAGCAGTACTTC.

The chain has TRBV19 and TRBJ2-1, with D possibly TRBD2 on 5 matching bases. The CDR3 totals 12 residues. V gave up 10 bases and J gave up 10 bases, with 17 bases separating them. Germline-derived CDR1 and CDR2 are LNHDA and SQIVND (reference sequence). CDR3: CATSANGEEQFF. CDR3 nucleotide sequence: TGTGCCACCTCTGCGAACGGGGAGGAGCAGTTCTTC.

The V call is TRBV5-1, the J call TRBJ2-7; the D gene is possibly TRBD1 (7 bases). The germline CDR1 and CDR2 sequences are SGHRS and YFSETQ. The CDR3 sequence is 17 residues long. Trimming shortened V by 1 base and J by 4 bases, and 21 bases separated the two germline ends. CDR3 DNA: TGCGCCAGCAGCTTGACGGCAGGGGGGAACGGGGTTTACGAGCAGTACTTC. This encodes CASSLTAGGNGVYEQYF.

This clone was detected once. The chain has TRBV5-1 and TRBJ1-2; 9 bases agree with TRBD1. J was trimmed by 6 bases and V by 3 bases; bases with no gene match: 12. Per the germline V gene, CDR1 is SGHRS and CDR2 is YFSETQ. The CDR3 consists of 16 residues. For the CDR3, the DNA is TGCGCCAGCAGCTCGAATCCGGGACAGGGACCCCATGGCTACACCTTC. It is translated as CASSSNPGQGPHGYTF.

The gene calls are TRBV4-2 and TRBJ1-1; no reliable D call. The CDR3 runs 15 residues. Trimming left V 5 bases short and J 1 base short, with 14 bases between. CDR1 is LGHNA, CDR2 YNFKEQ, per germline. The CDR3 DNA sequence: TGTGCCAGCAGCTCGACGGCGGAAGGGAACACTGAAGCTTTCTTT. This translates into CASSSTAEGNTEAFF.

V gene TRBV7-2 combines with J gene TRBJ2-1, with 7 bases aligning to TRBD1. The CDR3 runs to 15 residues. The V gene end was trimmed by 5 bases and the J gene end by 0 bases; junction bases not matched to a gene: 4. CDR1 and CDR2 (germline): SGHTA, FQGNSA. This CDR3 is CASSTTGNSYNEQFF. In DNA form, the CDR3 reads TGTGCCAGCAGCACGACAGGGAACTCCTACAATGAGCAGTTCTTC.

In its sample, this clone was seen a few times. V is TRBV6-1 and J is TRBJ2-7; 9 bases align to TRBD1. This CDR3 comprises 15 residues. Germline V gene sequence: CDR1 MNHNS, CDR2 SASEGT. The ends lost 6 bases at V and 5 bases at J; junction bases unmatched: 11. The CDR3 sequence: CASSDTGQGRNEQYF. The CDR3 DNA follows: TGTGCCAGCAGCGATACCGGACAGGGGAGGAACGAGCAGTACTTC.

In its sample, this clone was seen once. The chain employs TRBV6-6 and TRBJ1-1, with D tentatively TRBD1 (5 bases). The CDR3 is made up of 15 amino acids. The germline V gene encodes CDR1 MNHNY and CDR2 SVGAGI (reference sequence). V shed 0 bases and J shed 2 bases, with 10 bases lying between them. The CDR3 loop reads CASSYSGGDNTEAFF. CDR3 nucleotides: TGTGCCAGCAGTTACTCAGGAGGGGATAACACTGAAGCTTTCTTT.

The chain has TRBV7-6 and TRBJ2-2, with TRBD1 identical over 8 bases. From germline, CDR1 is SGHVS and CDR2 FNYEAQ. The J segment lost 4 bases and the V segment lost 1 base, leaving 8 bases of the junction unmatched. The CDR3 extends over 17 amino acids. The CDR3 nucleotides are TGTGCCAGCAGCTTAGACCCCCCCGACAGGGGCACCGGGGAGCTGTTTTTT. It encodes CASSLDPPDRGTGELFF.

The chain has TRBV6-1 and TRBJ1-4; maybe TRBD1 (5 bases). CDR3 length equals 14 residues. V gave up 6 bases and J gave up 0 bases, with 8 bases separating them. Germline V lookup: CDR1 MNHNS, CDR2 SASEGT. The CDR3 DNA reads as TGTGCCAGCAGCCGGACAACAACTAATGAAAAACTGTTTTTT. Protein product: CASSRTTTNEKLFF.

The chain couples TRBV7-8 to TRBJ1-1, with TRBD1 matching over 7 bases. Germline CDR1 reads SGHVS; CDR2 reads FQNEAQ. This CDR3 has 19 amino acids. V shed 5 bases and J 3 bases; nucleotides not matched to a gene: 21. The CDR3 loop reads CASSPQGSGIAGGHTEAFF. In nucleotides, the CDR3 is TGTGCCAGCAGCCCCCAGGGGTCAGGGATTGCAGGGGGGCACACTGAAGCTTTCTTT.

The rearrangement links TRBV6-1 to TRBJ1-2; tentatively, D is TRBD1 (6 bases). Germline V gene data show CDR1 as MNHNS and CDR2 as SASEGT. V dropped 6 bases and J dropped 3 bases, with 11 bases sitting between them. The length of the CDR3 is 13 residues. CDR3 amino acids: CASRFYRDYGYTF. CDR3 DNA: TGTGCCAGCAGATTCTACAGGGACTATGGCTACACCTTC.

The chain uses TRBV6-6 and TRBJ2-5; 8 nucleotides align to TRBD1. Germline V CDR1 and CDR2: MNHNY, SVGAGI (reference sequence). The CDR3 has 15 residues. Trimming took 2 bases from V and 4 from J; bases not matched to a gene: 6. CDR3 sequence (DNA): TGTGCCAGCAGTTACGAAGGACAGGGAGCAGAGACCCAGTACTTC. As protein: CASSYEGQGAETQYF.

CDR3 coding DNA: TGTGCCAGCAGCGCCACAGGGCCGTATAGCAATCAGCCCCAGCATTTT. Encoded protein: CASSATGPYSNQPQHF. The rearrangement links TRBV7-6 to TRBJ1-5; tentative D call: TRBD1 (6 bases). This CDR3 has 16 residues. Germline V gene data show CDR1 as SGHVS and CDR2 as FNYEAQ. Deletions cut 5 bases from V and 0 bases from J, with 14 bases between.

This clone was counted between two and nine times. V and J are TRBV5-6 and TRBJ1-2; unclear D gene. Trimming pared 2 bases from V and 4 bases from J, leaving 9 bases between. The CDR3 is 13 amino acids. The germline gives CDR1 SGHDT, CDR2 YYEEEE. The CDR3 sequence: CASSLDTVYGYTF. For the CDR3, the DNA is TGTGCCAGCAGCTTAGACACTGTCTATGGCTACACCTTC.

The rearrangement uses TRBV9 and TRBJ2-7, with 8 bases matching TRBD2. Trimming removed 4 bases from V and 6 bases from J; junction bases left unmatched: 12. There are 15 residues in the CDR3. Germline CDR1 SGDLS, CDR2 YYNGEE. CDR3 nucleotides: TGTGCCAGCAGCCATCTCAAAAACGCGGGAGGCGAGCAGTACTTC. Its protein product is CASSHLKNAGGEQYF.

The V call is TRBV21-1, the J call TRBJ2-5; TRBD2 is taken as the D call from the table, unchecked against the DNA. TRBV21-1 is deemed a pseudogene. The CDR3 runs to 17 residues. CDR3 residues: CASCRTGFGCKTETQYF. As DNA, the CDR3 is TGTGCCAGCTGCCGCACCGGTTTCGGGTGTAAGACGGAGACCCAGTACTTC.

CDR3 residues: CASGEGTSGDYEQYF. The CDR3 DNA is TGCGCCAGCGGGGAAGGGACTAGCGGAGATTACGAGCAGTACTTC. This chain connects TRBV5-1 to TRBJ2-7; 11 nucleotides agree with TRBD2. Germline values: CDR1 SGHRS, CDR2 YFSETQ. Trimming removed 7 bases from V and 4 bases from J; junction bases left unmatched: 10. The CDR3 loop spans 15 amino acids.

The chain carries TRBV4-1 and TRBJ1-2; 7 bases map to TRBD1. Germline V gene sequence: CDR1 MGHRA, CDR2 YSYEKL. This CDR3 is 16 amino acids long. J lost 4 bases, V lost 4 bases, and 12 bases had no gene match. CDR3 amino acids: CASSPYEGAAGYGYTF. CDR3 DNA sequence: TGCGCCAGCAGCCCCTACGAGGGGGCTGCGGGCTATGGCTACACCTTC.

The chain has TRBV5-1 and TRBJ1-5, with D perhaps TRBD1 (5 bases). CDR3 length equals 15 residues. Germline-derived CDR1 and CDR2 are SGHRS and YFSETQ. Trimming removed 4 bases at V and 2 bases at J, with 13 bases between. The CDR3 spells CASSLSGVRNQPQHF. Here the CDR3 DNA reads TGCGCCAGCAGCCTCTCGGGGGTCCGCAATCAGCCCCAGCATTTT.

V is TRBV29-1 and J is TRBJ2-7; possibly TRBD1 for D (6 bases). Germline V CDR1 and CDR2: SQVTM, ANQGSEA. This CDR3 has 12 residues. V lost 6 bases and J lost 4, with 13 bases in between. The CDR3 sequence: CSVQRQDYEQYF. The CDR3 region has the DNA TGCAGCGTACAACGACAGGATTACGAGCAGTACTTC.

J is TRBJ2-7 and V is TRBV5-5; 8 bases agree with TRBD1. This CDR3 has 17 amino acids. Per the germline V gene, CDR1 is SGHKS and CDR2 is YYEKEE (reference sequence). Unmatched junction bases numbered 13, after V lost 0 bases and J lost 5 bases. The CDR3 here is CASSLARYRTGSHEQYF. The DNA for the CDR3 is TGTGCCAGCAGCTTGGCGAGGTACAGGACAGGGTCCCACGAGCAGTACTTC.